The rows below give T cell receptor beta chains drawn from one sample of a study of type 1 regulatory T cells. TCRdb reprocessed the reads via MiXCR and lists one record per CDR3 protein. The sample includes about 68,000 distinct CDR3 sequences, around 57% of them seen just once. No antigen has been identified for these receptors. The sample comprised cultured T cells, either the whole culture or a sorted T cell fraction (not recorded which). The receptor source for this set is a human donor in good health. Each CDR3 is given with its conserved first and last residue. A D gene is named only where the DNA matches it firmly. Rows give clone size only sometimes, using once, few, many, or a class for an expanded clone.

clone size,D gene,V gene,J gene,CDR3 DNA,CDR3 protein
NA,NA,TRBV4-2,TRBJ2-1,TGTGCCAGCAGCCAAGACGTTGCGGGATCAAACAATGAGCAGTTCTTC,CASSQDVAGSNNEQFF
NA,TRBD2,TRBV27,TRBJ2-7,TGTGCCAGCAGTCCTAGACTAGCGGGAGACGCCTACGAGCAGTACTTC,CASSPRLAGDAYEQYF
NA,NA,TRBV6-5,TRBJ2-3,TGTGCCAGCAGTTACTCGTTCCATGGAGCGGGTTACGATACGCAGTATTTT,CASSYSFHGAGYDTQYF
few,NA,TRBV25-1,TRBJ2-5,TGTGCCAGCAGTGATTTCAGGGGCGCCCAGGAGACCCAGTACTTC,CASSDFRGAQETQYF
NA,NA,TRBV7-2,TRBJ1-6,TGTGCCAGCAGCTTAGTAACTGGACAGTCTAATTCACCCCTCCACTTT,CASSLVTGQSNSPLHF
medium-sized,NA,TRBV24-1,TRBJ2-1,TGTGCCACCGGAGGGGTGGGGGATAGGTTGAATGAGCAGTTCTTC,CATGGVGDRLNEQFF
few,TRBD2,TRBV5-1,TRBJ2-2,TGCGCCAGCAGCCCTGGACTAGCGGGAGCCGGGGAGCTGTTTTTT,CASSPGLAGAGELFF
NA,NA,TRBV3-1,TRBJ2-1,TGTGCCAGCAGCCACCAGGGGAATGAGCAGTTCTTC,CASSHQGNEQFF
NA,TRBD2,TRBV30,TRBJ2-1,TGTGCCTGGAGTCTTGGAAGCGGGGGCATTCGCGCGTCGAGCTCCTACAATGAGCAGTTCTTC,CAWSLGSGGIRASSSYNEQFF
NA,TRBD2,TRBV5-1,TRBJ2-2,TGCGCCAGCAGCTTGGGTACTAGCGGACACACCGGGGAGCTGTTTTTT,CASSLGTSGHTGELFF
NA,TRBD2,TRBV4-1,TRBJ2-1,TGCGCCAGCCACCAAACGGGGGGCAATGAGCAGTTCTTC,CASHQTGGNEQFF
many,NA,TRBV7-3,TRBJ2-5,TGTGCCAGCAGCCCCGGGACAATAGAGACCCAGTACTTC,CASSPGTIETQYF
NA,TRBD1,TRBV11-2,TRBJ2-6,TGTGCCAGCAGCTTTCCGAGACAGGGGGCGCCTGGGGCCAACGTCCTGACTTTC,CASSFPRQGAPGANVLTF
NA,NA,TRBV5-8,TRBJ2-1,TGTGCCAGCAGCTGGAGACTAGGACTTAACAATGAGCAGTTCTTC,CASSWRLGLNNEQFF
NA,TRBD2,TRBV2,TRBJ2-3,TGTGCCAGCAAAAAAGGACTAGCGGACACAGATACGCAGTATTTT,CASKKGLADTDTQYF
NA,TRBD1,TRBV19,TRBJ2-5,TGTGCCAGCAACCGACAGGGGGAAGAGACCCAGTACTTC,CASNRQGEETQYF
NA,NA,TRBV11-2,TRBJ1-1,TGTGCCAGCAGCTTCGATCGCCTGCTAGCGGGAGTGCGGACTGAAGCTTTCTTT,CASSFDRLLAGVRTEAFF
few,NA,TRBV12-3/TRBV12-4,TRBJ2-5,TGTGCCAGCGGATATCGGACTCTCCAAGAGACCCAGTACTTC,CASGYRTLQETQYF
NA,TRBD1,TRBV10-3,TRBJ2-7,TGTGCCATCGCGGGACAGGGTCAACGGCCGGTTCTCTTC,CAIAGQGQRPVLF
few,NA,TRBV6-1,TRBJ2-2,TGTGCCAGCAGAATCCGGCGGGAACCCACCGGGGAGCTGTTTTTT,CASRIRREPTGELFF
NA,NA,TRBV25-1,TRBJ2-7,TGTGCCAGCAGTGACATCAACGGGTACGAGCAGTACTTC,CASSDINGYEQYF
NA,NA,TRBV27,TRBJ2-3,TGTGCCAGCTCACCCGTTTTTACAGATACGCAGTATTTT,CASSPVFTDTQYF
NA,NA,TRBV5-1,TRBJ2-6,TGCGCCAGCAGCTTGGGCGGGGACAACGTCCTGACTTTC,CASSLGGDNVLTF
NA,NA,TRBV6-1,TRBJ2-7,TGTGCCAGCAGTGAAGTGGGCTACGAGCAGTACTTC,CASSEVGYEQYF
NA,NA,TRBV6-1,TRBJ2-3,TGTGCCAGCAGCCTCGCCCTACATGGCACAGATACGCAGTATTTT,CASSLALHGTDTQYF
NA,TRBD1,TRBV5-1,TRBJ1-1,TGCGCCAGCAGCAGGGGACAGAGAATGAACACTGAAGCTTTCTTT,CASSRGQRMNTEAFF
few,NA,TRBV5-1,TRBJ2-1,TGCGCCAGCAGCTTGGAAGGGAATGAGCAGTTCTTC,CASSLEGNEQFF
NA,TRBD1,TRBV4-3,TRBJ2-3,TGCGCCAGCAGCCGAACAGGGGGCCCACCAGATACGCAGTATTTT,CASSRTGGPPDTQYF
NA,TRBD2,TRBV5-1,TRBJ2-1,TGCGCCAGCAGCTTTGGCAGCGGGGGGGGTGAGCAGTTCTTC,CASSFGSGGGEQFF
few,TRBD1,TRBV5-1,TRBJ2-5,TGCGCCAGCAGCTTGGTGGGACAGGGTCAAGAGACCCAGTACTTC,CASSLVGQGQETQYF
NA,TRBD2,TRBV12-3/TRBV12-4,TRBJ2-1,TGTGCCAGCAGTCCCCTACGGACTAGCGGTTACAATGAGCAGTTCTTC,CASSPLRTSGYNEQFF
NA,NA,TRBV5-1,TRBJ2-3,TGCGCCAGCAGCTTGGACGGGGTCGCGGCAGATACGCAGTATTTT,CASSLDGVAADTQYF
NA,NA,TRBV10-3,TRBJ2-3,TGTGCCATCAGATGGAGCGGAGGCTCAGATACGCAGTATTTT,CAIRWSGGSDTQYF
NA,NA,TRBV5-1,TRBJ2-3,TGCGCCAGCAAATCGGAGCGACTCACAGATACGCAGTATTTT,CASKSERLTDTQYF
NA,TRBD1,TRBV5-1,TRBJ2-5,TGCGCCAGCTCGGGACAGGGAGGGGGAGAGACCCAGTACTTC,CASSGQGGGETQYF
NA,NA,TRBV2,TRBJ1-1,TGTGCCAGCAATGGGGTTGAGCGGGGCGTGAGCACTGAAGCTTTCTTT,CASNGVERGVSTEAFF
few,NA,TRBV28,TRBJ2-6,TGTGCCAGCAGCGTATGGGGGGACTCTGGGGCCAACGTCCTGACTTTC,CASSVWGDSGANVLTF
NA,TRBD1,TRBV29-1,TRBJ2-1,TGCAGCGTTGAGGGGGGTGGGACAGGGAACTACAATGAGCAGTTCTTC,CSVEGGGTGNYNEQFF
NA,NA,TRBV19,TRBJ2-3,TGTGCCAGTAGTATTGAGGGACCCGCAGATACGCAGTATTTT,CASSIEGPADTQYF
NA,TRBD2,TRBV18,TRBJ2-7,TGTGCCAGCTCACGACTAGCGGGAGGTACCTACGAGCAGTACTTC,CASSRLAGGTYEQYF
once,TRBD2,TRBV6-7,TRBJ2-7,TGTGCCAGTTTACTAGCGGGAGGGCCGGTCGAGCAGTACTTC,CASLLAGGPVEQYF